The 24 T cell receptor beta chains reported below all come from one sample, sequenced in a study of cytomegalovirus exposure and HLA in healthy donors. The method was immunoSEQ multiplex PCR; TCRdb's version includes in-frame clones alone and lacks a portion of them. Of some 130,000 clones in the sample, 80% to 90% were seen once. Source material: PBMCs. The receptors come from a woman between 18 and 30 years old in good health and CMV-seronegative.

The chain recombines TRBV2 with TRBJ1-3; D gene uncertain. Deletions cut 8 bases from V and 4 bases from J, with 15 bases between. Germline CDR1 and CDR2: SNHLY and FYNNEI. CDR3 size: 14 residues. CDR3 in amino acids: CASLAATGGNTIYF. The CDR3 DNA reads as TGTGCCAGCCTGGCGGCCACCGGCGGAAACACCATATATTTT.

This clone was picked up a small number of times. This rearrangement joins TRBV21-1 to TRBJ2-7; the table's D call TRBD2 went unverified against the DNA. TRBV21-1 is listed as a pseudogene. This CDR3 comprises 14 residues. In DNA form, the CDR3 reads TGTGCCAGCAGCAAAGCTACCGGGTCCTACGAGCAGTACTTC. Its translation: CASSKATGSYEQYF.

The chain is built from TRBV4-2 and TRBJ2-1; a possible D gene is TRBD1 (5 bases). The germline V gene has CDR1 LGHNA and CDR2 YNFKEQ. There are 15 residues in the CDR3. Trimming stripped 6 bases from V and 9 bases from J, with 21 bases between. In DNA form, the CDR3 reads TGTGCCAGCAGAAGCACCGGGTCCGCCCAGGGTGAGCAGTTCTTC. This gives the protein CASRSTGSAQGEQFF.

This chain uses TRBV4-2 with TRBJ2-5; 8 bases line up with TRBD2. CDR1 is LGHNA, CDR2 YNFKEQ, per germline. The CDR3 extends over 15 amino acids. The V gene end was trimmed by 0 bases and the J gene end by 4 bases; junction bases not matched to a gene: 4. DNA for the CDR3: TGTGCCAGCAGCCAAGATACGGGGGGGCCAGAGACCCAGTACTTC. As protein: CASSQDTGGPETQYF.

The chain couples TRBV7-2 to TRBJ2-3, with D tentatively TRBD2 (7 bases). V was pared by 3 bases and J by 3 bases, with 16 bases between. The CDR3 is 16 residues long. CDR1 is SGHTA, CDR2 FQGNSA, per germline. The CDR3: CASSFWVGGQTDTQYF. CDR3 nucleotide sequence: TGTGCCAGCAGCTTTTGGGTCGGGGGGCAGACAGATACGCAGTATTTT.

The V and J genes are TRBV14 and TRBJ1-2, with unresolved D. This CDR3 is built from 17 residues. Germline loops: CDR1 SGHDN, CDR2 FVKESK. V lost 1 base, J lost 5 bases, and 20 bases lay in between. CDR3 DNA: TGTGCCAGCAGCCAAGTTTCTCAGCCGTGGGCCTATTATGGCTACACCTTC. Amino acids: CASSQVSQPWAYYGYTF.

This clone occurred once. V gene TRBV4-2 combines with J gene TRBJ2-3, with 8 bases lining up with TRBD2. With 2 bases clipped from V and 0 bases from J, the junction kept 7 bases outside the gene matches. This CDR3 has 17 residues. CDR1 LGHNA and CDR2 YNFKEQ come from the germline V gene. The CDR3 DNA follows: TGTGCCAGCAGCCAAATGAATAGCGGGGAGAGCACAGATACGCAGTATTTT. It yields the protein CASSQMNSGESTDTQYF.

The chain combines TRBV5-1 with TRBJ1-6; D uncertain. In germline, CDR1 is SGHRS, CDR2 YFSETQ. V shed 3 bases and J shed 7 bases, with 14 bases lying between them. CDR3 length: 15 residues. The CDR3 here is CASSYISRENSPLHF. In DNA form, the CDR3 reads TGCGCCAGCAGCTACATATCTAGGGAGAATTCACCCCTCCACTTT.

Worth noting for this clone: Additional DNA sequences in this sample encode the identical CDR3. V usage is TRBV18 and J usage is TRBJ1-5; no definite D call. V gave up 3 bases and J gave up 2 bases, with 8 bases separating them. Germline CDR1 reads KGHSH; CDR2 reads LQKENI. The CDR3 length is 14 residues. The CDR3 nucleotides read TGTGCCAGCTCACCGGCCGGGGGCAATCAGCCCCAGCATTTT. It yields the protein CASSPAGGNQPQHF.

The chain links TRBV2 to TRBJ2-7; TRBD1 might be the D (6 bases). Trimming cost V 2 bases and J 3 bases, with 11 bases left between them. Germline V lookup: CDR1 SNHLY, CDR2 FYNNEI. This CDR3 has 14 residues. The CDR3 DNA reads TGTGCCAGCAGTGAATGGCAGGGGAACTACGAGCAGTACTTC. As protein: CASSEWQGNYEQYF. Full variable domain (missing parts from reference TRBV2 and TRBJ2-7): EPEVTQTPSHQVTQMGQEVILRCVPISNHLYFYWYRQILGQKVEFLVSFYNNEISEKSEIFDDQFSVERPDGSNFTLKIRSTKLEDSAMYFCASSEWQGNYEQYFGPGTRLTVT.

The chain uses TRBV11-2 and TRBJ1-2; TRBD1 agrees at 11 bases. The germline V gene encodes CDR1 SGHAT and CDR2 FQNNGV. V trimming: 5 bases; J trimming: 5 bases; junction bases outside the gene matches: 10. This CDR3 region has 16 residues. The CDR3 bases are TGTGCCAGCAGCCGGACAGGGGGCGCGTCGTATTATGGCTACACCTTC. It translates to CASSRTGGASYYGYTF. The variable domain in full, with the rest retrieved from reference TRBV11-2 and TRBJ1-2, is EAGVAQSPRYKIIEKRQSVAFWCNPISGHATLYWYQQILGQGPKLLIQFQNNGVVDDSQLPKDRFSAERLKGVDSTLKIQPAKLEDSAVYLCASSRTGGASYYGYTFGSGTRLTVV.

As DNA, the CDR3 is TGTGCCAGCAGTCGCCCCCAGGACAGGGAAGCTTTCTTT. This sequence encodes CASSRPQDREAFF. The genes are TRBV6-1 and TRBJ1-1; 7 nucleotides match TRBD1. V lost 5 bases to trimming and J lost 8 bases; unmatched junction nucleotides: 8. This CDR3 comprises 13 residues. The germline V gene encodes CDR1 MNHNS and CDR2 SASEGT.

As DNA, the CDR3 is TGTGCGAGCGGGGCGGGGGGTTTATACAATGAGCAGTTCTTC. This sequence encodes CASGAGGLYNEQFF. V gene TRBV2 combines with J gene TRBJ2-1, with TRBD2 matching over 8 bases. This CDR3 is 14 amino acids long. CDR1 and CDR2 (germline): SNHLY, FYNNEI.

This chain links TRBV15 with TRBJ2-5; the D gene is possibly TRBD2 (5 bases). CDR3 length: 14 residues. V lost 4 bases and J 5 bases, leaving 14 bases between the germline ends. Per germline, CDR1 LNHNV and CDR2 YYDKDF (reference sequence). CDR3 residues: CATSNLRVLETQYF. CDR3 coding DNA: TGTGCCACCAGCAATTTGAGGGTTCTTGAGACCCAGTACTTC.

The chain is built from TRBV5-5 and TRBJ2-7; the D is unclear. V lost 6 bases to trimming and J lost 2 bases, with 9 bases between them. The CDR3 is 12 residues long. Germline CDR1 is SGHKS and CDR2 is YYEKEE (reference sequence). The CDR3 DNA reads TGTGCCAGCAACCTATTACCCTACGAGCAGTACTTC. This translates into CASNLLPYEQYF.

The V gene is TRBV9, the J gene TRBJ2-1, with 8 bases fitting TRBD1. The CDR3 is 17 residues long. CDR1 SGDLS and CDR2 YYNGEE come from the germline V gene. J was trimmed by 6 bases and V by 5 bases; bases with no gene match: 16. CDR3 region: CASSRQGIWTSTNEQFF. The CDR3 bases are TGTGCCAGCAGTCGACAGGGGATCTGGACTTCTACCAATGAGCAGTTCTTC. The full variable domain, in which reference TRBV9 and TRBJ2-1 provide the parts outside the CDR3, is DSGVTQTPKHLITATGQRVTLRCSPRSGDLSVYWYQQSLDQGLQFLIQYYNGEERAKGNILERFSAQQFPDLHSELNLSSLELGDSALYFCASSRQGIWTSTNEQFFGPGTRLTVL.

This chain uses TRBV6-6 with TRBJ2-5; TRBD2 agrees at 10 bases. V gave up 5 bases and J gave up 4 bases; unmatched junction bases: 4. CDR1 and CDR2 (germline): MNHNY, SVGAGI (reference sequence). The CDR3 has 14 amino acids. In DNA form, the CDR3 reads TGTGCCAGCAGTCCGGGACTAGCGTTAGAGACCCAGTACTTC. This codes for CASSPGLALETQYF.

The DNA for the CDR3 is TGTGCCAGCGGGGGACAGGGGGCGCCTGAACAGCCCCAGCATTTT. This gives the protein CASGGQGAPEQPQHF. This chain connects TRBV2 to TRBJ1-5; the match to TRBD1 covers 12 bases. Germline loops: CDR1 SNHLY, CDR2 FYNNEI. This CDR3 has 15 amino acids. V dropped 8 bases and J dropped 7; count of bases not matched to a gene: 9.

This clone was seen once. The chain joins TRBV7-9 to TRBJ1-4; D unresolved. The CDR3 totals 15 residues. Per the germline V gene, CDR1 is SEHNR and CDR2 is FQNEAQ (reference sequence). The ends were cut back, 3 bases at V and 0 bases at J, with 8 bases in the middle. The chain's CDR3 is CASSFPSTTNEKLFF. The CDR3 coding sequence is TGTGCCAGCAGCTTTCCGAGTACAACTAATGAAAAACTGTTTTTT.

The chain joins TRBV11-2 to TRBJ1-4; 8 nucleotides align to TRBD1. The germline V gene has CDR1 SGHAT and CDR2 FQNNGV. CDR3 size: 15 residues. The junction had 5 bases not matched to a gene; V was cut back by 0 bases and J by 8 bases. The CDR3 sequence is CASSLDPDRDEKLFF. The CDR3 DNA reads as TGTGCCAGCAGCTTAGACCCGGACAGGGACGAAAAACTGTTTTTT.

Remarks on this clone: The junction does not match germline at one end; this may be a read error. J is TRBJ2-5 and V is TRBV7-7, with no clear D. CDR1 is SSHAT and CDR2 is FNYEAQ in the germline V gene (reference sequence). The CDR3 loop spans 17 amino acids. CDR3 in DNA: TGTGCTAGCAGCTTAGCCCCGGGTGGTATCTATGGAGAGACCCAGTACTTC. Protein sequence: CASSLAPGGIYGETQYF.

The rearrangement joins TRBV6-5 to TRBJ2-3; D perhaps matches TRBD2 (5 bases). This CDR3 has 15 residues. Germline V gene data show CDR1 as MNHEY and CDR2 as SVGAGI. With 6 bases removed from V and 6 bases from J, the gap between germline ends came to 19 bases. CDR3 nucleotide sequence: TGTGCCAGCAGGGAGCGGTATCTTCTTGCGGATACGCAGTATTTT. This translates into CASRERYLLADTQYF.

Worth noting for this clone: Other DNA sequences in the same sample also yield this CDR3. The chain's CDR3 is CASSLGSNTEAFF. The CDR3 coding sequence is TGTGCCAGCAGCCTAGGATCGAACACTGAAGCTTTCTTT. The chain recombines TRBV7-3 with TRBJ1-1; D call uncertain. This CDR3 spans 13 amino acids. Trimming took 5 bases from V and 1 from J, leaving 8 bases between them. The V gene's germline CDR1 is SGHTA and CDR2 FQGTGA.

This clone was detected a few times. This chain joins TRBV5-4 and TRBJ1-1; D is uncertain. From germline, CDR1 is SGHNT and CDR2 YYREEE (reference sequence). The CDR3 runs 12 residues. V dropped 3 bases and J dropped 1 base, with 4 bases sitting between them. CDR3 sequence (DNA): TGTGCCAGCAGCTGGGCGAACACTGAAGCTTTCTTT. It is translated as CASSWANTEAFF.